The text below deals with one T cell receptor beta chain. The target antigen is unknown. Measured with immunoSEQ multiplex PCR; TCRdb has only the in-frame clones, and not every one. The sample yields around 120,000 clones, around nine tenths seen once. Unstimulated Tregs (CD4+CD25+CD127-) and CD4+CD25- non-Tregs were sorted from PBMCs. These data come from a study of Tregs in tolerant kidney transplant recipients. V lost 4 bases to trimming and J lost 5 bases; unmatched junction nucleotides: 4. The CDR3 consists of 15 residues. CDR1 and CDR2 from the germline V gene are SGHNT and YYREEE (reference sequence). Study-wide findings and caveats: Few patients were studied, so findings need validation in larger groups.

The sequenced sample was CD4+ T cells from blood. The chain employs TRBV5-4 and TRBJ2-2; the match to TRBD1 covers 11 bases. This sequence originates from a human donor in good health. The CDR3 DNA reads TGTGCCAGCAGCAAGGGACAGGGGGGAACCGGGGAGCTGTTTTTT. It specifies CASSKGQGGTGELFF.